Listed below are T cell receptor beta chains from one sample, sequenced in a study of T cell responses to AZD1222 COVID-19 vaccine. Clones were sequenced by immunoSEQ multiplex PCR, and TCRdb holds only the in-frame ones, with some missing. The data show some 140,000 clones, approximately 90% seen once. The sample was peripheral blood, taken on day 0 of AZD1222 vaccination. These receptors came from an adult in good health. CDR3s include the opening cysteine and the closing phenylalanine or tryptophan. The D gene is left open where the match is weak. Size is stated for part of the rows, as once, few or many counts, or as a class when the clone is expanded.

>TRBV11-3|-|TRBD2|TRBJ2-3
CASSFAGGASDTQYF
TGTGCCAGCAGCTTTGCGGGAGGGGCCTCAGATACGCAGTATTTT
>TRBV11-2|-|-|TRBJ1-1
CASSLSPAAEAFF
TGTGCCAGCAGCTTATCCCCGGCCGCTGAAGCTTTCTTT
>TRBV4-1|-|TRBD1|TRBJ1-2
CASSQVRRTGQDYGYTF
TGCGCCAGCAGCCAAGTTCGCAGGACAGGGCAAGACTATGGCTACACCTTC
>TRBV5-5|-|TRBD1|TRBJ2-7
CASSLVWGQVYEQYF
TGTGCCAGCAGCTTGGTGTGGGGACAGGTCTACGAGCAGTACTTC
>TRBV4-2|-|-|TRBJ2-3
CASSQAQGGADTQYF
TGTGCCAGCAGCCAAGCCCAGGGGGGAGCAGATACGCAGTATTTT
>TRBV19|-|-|TRBJ1-2
CASSRQAYGYTF
TGTGCCAGTAGTCGACAAGCCTATGGCTACACCTTC
>TRBV7-8|-|-|TRBJ1-5
CASSRDHQPQHF
TGTGCCAGCAGCCGGGACCATCAGCCCCAGCATTTT
>TRBV11-3|-|-|TRBJ2-7
CASSDSPGRYEQYF
TGTGCCAGCAGCGATTCGCCGGGACGGTACGAGCAGTACTTC
>TRBV10-2|-|-|TRBJ2-2
CASSEEGTTGELFF
TGCGCCAGCAGTGAGGAGGGTACCACCGGGGAGCTGTTTTTT
>TRBV28|-|TRBD1|TRBJ2-2
CASTGQAGTGELFF
TGTGCCAGCACCGGACAGGCTGGGACCGGGGAGCTGTTTTTT
>TRBV6-5|-|TRBD1|TRBJ1-6
CASSYGRGLGSPLHF
TGTGCCAGCAGTTACGGCAGGGGGCTGGGTTCACCCCTCCACTTT
>TRBV2|-|-|TRBJ1-2
CASSEARGSLYGYTF
TGTGCCAGCAGTGAAGCGAGGGGGAGCCTATATGGCTACACCTTC
>TRBV6-2/TRBV6-3|-|-|TRBJ1-2
CASSTLWGTYGYTF
TGTGCCAGCAGTACACTTTGGGGGACCTATGGCTACACCTTC
>TRBV5-6|-|-|TRBJ2-2
CASSLVAGANTGELFF
TGTGCCAGCAGCTTAGTGGCGGGGGCCAACACCGGGGAGCTGTTTTTT
>TRBV5-5|-|-|TRBJ2-6
CASSLFGANVLTF
TGTGCCAGCAGCCTGTTCGGGGCCAACGTCCTGACTTTC
>TRBV4-1|-|-|TRBJ1-2
CASSLTGRAGSNGYTF
TGCGCCAGCAGCCTAACGGGACGCGCAGGCTCGAATGGCTACACCTTC
>TRBV10-3|-|-|TRBJ1-3
CAISGVIESGNTIYF
TGTGCCATCAGCGGGGTGATTGAGAGTGGAAACACCATATATTTT
>TRBV4-2|-|-|TRBJ1-6
CASSQDNSPSPLHF
TGTGCCAGCAGCCAAGATAATAGTCCTTCACCCCTCCACTTT
>TRBV9|-|-|TRBJ1-1
CASSPTVNTEAFF
TGTGCCAGCAGCCCGACCGTGAACACTGAAGCTTTCTTT
>TRBV15|-|TRBD1|TRBJ1-2
CATSPGQGTLGYTF
TGTGCCACCAGCCCGGGACAGGGGACCCTTGGCTACACCTTC
>TRBV29-1|-|-|TRBJ2-7
CSVVRAESYEQYF
TGCAGCGTTGTAAGGGCGGAATCCTACGAGCAGTACTTC
>TRBV12-1|-|-|TRBJ1-2
CASSLGQNYGYTF
TGTGCCAGCAGCTTGGGACAGAACTATGGCTACACCTTC
>TRBV30|-|-|TRBJ2-7
CAWSVSPSLGTDLRAIAQYF
TGTGCCTGGAGTGTTTCCCCTTCCTTGGGGACGGACCTCAGGGCCATCGCGCAGTACTTC
>TRBV3-1/TRBV3-2|-|-|TRBJ1-2
CASSHWDGRAHYGYTF
TGTGCCAGCAGCCACTGGGACGGACGGGCCCACTATGGCTACACCTTC
>TRBV30|-|TRBD2|TRBJ2-1
CAWRVAGGVNEQFF
TGTGCCTGGAGGGTTGCGGGAGGGGTTAATGAGCAGTTCTTC
>TRBV11-3|-|TRBD1|TRBJ1-4
CASSHWDRQGLEKLFF
TGTGCCAGCAGCCACTGGGACAGGCAGGGGCTTGAAAAACTGTTTTTT
>TRBV27|-|-|TRBJ2-3
CASSFQGTDTQYF
TGTGCCAGCAGTTTTCAAGGCACAGATACGCAGTATTTT
>TRBV5-1|-|-|TRBJ2-7
CASSLWYERFTYEQYF
TGCGCCAGCAGCTTGTGGTATGAAAGATTTACCTACGAGCAGTACTTC
>TRBV5-1|few|-|TRBJ2-7
CASSKDGYEQYF
TGCGCCAGCAGCAAGGACGGATACGAGCAGTACTTC
>TRBV9|-|TRBD2|TRBJ2-1
CASSVDRTSGSSYNEQFF
TGTGCCAGCAGCGTAGATCGGACTAGCGGGAGCTCCTACAATGAGCAGTTCTTC
>TRBV5-6|-|-|TRBJ1-2
CASSPGEGNYGYTF
TGTGCCAGCAGCCCCGGGGAGGGAAACTATGGCTACACCTTC
>TRBV6-5|-|TRBD1|TRBJ1-6
CASSLTGNSPLHF
TGTGCCAGCAGTCTGACAGGGAATTCACCCCTCCACTTT
>TRBV25-1|-|-|TRBJ1-1
CASSDSGQAFF
TGTGCCAGCAGTGATTCAGGGCAAGCTTTCTTT
>TRBV6-5|-|TRBD1|TRBJ2-2
CASSGQGTNTGELFF
TGTGCCAGCAGCGGACAGGGCACGAACACCGGGGAGCTGTTTTTT
>TRBV19|-|TRBD2|TRBJ2-3
CASSIGLAGGPGDTQYF
TGTGCCAGTAGTATAGGACTAGCGGGGGGGCCGGGAGATACGCAGTATTTT
>TRBV2|-|-|TRBJ1-5
CASRPLADGLNQPQHF
TGTGCCAGCAGGCCTCTCGCGGACGGACTAAATCAGCCCCAGCATTTT
>TRBV30|-|-|TRBJ1-4
CAWSFPQLKKLFF
TGTGCCTGGAGTTTTCCACAATTAAAAAAACTGTTTTTT